A selection of T cell receptor beta chains follows, all from one sample in a study of blood T cell repertoires in COVID-19. Clones were sequenced by immunoSEQ multiplex PCR, and TCRdb holds only the in-frame ones, with some missing. Of about 120,000 clones listed, around nine tenths were seen once; the top ten hold approximately 2.3%. The sample was peripheral blood. The source is a woman aged 45-59 years with acute or convalescent COVID-19. Both conserved end residues are part of each CDR3. The order of the fields is J gene, V gene, D gene, clone size, CDR3 DNA, CDR3 protein. The D gene is left open where the match is weak. Clone size appears in some rows only: once, few, many, or a class for an expanded clone.

TRBJ2-6,TRBV5-4,-,-,TGTGCCAGCAGCTTCGTATCCGGGGCCAACGTCCTGACTTTC,CASSFVSGANVLTF
TRBJ2-1,TRBV5-8,-,-,TGTGCCAGCAGCTTACTTAGCTCCTACAATGAGCAGTTCTTC,CASSLLSSYNEQFF
TRBJ2-2,TRBV24-1,TRBD2,-,TGTGCCACCCAGTCGGTCCAGAGGACTAGTTCCGGGGAGCTGTTTTTT,CATQSVQRTSSGELFF
TRBJ2-3,TRBV5-1,TRBD2,-,TGCGCCAGCAGCTCGGTGACTAGCGGGAACACAGATACGCAGTATTTT,CASSSVTSGNTDTQYF
TRBJ2-6,TRBV19,TRBD2,-,TGTGCCAGTAGTATCGGTAGCGGGACCGGGGCCAACGTCCTGACTTTC,CASSIGSGTGANVLTF
TRBJ1-6,TRBV27,TRBD1,-,TGTGCCAGCAAGGGGGACAGCTATAATTCACCCCTCCACTTT,CASKGDSYNSPLHF
TRBJ2-1,TRBV4-3,-,-,TGCGCCAGCAGCCAAGACGGGGGAGGCAATGAGCAGTTCTTC,CASSQDGGGNEQFF
TRBJ1-4,TRBV11-2,-,-,TGTGCCAGCAGCCCAGTCCGGGGTTGGACTAATGAAAAACTGTTTTTT,CASSPVRGWTNEKLFF
TRBJ2-6,TRBV6-6,-,-,TGTGCCAGCACGGGGGCCAACGTCCTGACTTTC,CASTGANVLTF
TRBJ1-3,TRBV11-2,TRBD1,-,TGTGCCAGCAGCTTAGCTGGGACAGGGGGAAACACCATATATTTT,CASSLAGTGGNTIYF
TRBJ1-3,TRBV7-9,TRBD1,-,TGTGCCAGCAGCCCGACCGGGACAGGGGGAAACACCATATATTTT,CASSPTGTGGNTIYF
TRBJ2-2,TRBV18,-,-,TGTGCCAGCTCACAAACTCACGGGGAGCTGTTTTTT,CASSQTHGELFF
TRBJ2-1,TRBV6-5,TRBD2,-,TGTGCCAGCACTAGCGGGGGGGCCCACAATGAGCAGTTCTTC,CASTSGGAHNEQFF
TRBJ2-3,TRBV5-8,TRBD2,-,TGTGCCAGCAGCTTTACTAGCGGGAGTAAGACAGATACGCAGTATTTT,CASSFTSGSKTDTQYF
TRBJ1-1,TRBV2,-,once,TGTGCCAGTTCTTTTGGAGAAAATACTGAAGCTTTCTTT,CASSFGENTEAFF
TRBJ1-2,TRBV15,-,-,TGTGCCACCAGCAGAGACAGGGCCGGTGGCTACACCTTC,CATSRDRAGGYTF
TRBJ1-1,TRBV4-1,-,-,TGCGCCAGCAGCCCGACGGGGAACACTGAAGCTTTCTTT,CASSPTGNTEAFF
TRBJ1-3,TRBV5-5,TRBD1,-,TGTGCCAGCAGCTCATGGACAGGGGGGTTTCCTGGAAACACCATATATTTT,CASSSWTGGFPGNTIYF
TRBJ1-1,TRBV18,-,-,TGTGCCAGCTCACCACCCGGAGGGGTCACTGAAGCTTTCTTT,CASSPPGGVTEAFF
TRBJ2-7,TRBV7-9,-,-,TGTGCCAGCAGCTTTTCAGGGAACTACGAGCAGTACTTC,CASSFSGNYEQYF
TRBJ2-7,TRBV6-5,TRBD2,-,TGTGCCAGCAGTTTCTCCTGGACTAGAGTACCCTACGAGCAGTACTTC,CASSFSWTRVPYEQYF
TRBJ2-2,TRBV10-1,-,-,TGCGCCAGCAGTGAGTCAGGGGGAGCGGACGGGGAGCTGTTTTTT,CASSESGGADGELFF
TRBJ2-7,TRBV11-3,TRBD2,-,TGTGCCAGCAGCTTAGATGTGGGCGGGGGGGCGGCCGAGCAGTACTTC,CASSLDVGGGAAEQYF
TRBJ1-5,TRBV7-2,-,-,TGTGCCAGCAGCTTATGGGCAGACAGCAATCAGCCCCAGCATTTT,CASSLWADSNQPQHF
TRBJ2-2,TRBV4-1,TRBD2,-,TGCGCCAGCAGCCCGCGGGGGGGCCCGGGCACCGGGGAGCTGTTTTTT,CASSPRGGPGTGELFF
TRBJ1-1,TRBV6-5,-,few,TGTGCCAGCAGTCACACCTCGGGGAACACTGAAGCTTTCTTT,CASSHTSGNTEAFF
TRBJ1-2,TRBV29-1,-,-,TGCAGCGTTGAAGATCGGACAGTCGTTAACTATGGCTACACCTTC,CSVEDRTVVNYGYTF
TRBJ1-3,TRBV7-2,-,-,TGTGCCAGCAGCTTAGTCTGGAGCTCTGGAAACACCATATATTTT,CASSLVWSSGNTIYF
TRBJ1-3,TRBV5-1,-,-,TGCGCCAGCAGCGTCGACAGGCCCTCTGGAAACACCATATATTTT,CASSVDRPSGNTIYF
TRBJ2-7,TRBV9,TRBD1,-,TGTGCCAGCAGCTACGGACAGGGGGCCTACGAGCAGTACTTC,CASSYGQGAYEQYF
TRBJ1-1,TRBV2,-,-,TGTGCCAGCAGAATACTAGTCAACACTGAAGCTTTCTTT,CASRILVNTEAFF
TRBJ2-1,TRBV5-1,-,-,TGCGCCAGCAGCGGGCGACTAGAGGCCCTCAATGAGCAGTTCTTC,CASSGRLEALNEQFF
TRBJ1-1,TRBV7-8,-,-,TGTGCCAGCAGCCGCACAGGGTTCACTGAAGCTTTCTTT,CASSRTGFTEAFF
TRBJ1-4,TRBV4-3,-,-,TGCGCCAGCAGCCAAGCTTTAGCCAAGAGGACTAATGAAAAACTGTTTTTT,CASSQALAKRTNEKLFF
TRBJ1-1,TRBV29-1,-,-,TGCAGCGTTGAAGATTACGATAACATGAACACTGAAGCTTTCTTT,CSVEDYDNMNTEAFF
TRBJ2-7,TRBV6-2/TRBV6-3,TRBD2,-,TGTGCCAGCACCCCCCCGGCGGGGGGGCCGTACGAGCAGTACTTC,CASTPPAGGPYEQYF
TRBJ2-7,TRBV7-2,-,-,TGTGCCAGCAGCTTAGCGCAGGGTATGTCCTACGAGCAGTACTTC,CASSLAQGMSYEQYF
TRBJ1-1,TRBV19,-,-,TGTGCCAGTAGCCTGGACAGTTGGACTGAAGCTTTCTTT,CASSLDSWTEAFF
TRBJ2-5,TRBV11-2,-,-,TGTGCCAGCAACATTGGGGGGTTCGGGGAGACCCAGTACTTC,CASNIGGFGETQYF
TRBJ2-7,TRBV13,TRBD2,-,TGTGCCAGCAGCCCCGGACTAGCGGGAGAAGTCGAGCAGTACTTC,CASSPGLAGEVEQYF